Described below is a single T cell receptor (beta chain) sequence and its context. What it recognizes is unknown. This sample was taken from a study of cytomegalovirus exposure and HLA in healthy donors. General study results and limits: The analysis excluded some indistinguishable V segments, including TRBV6-2 and TRBV6-3. Among donors in an Asian-associated ancestry cluster, a later analysis reportedly found fewer N-insertions than the roughly 610-donor mean.

The primer mix had 60 Vbeta and 13 Jbeta primers. Generated by immunoSEQ multiplex PCR, the TCRdb table keeps only in-frame clones and is missing some. Of 100,000 or so clones listed, roughly 79% are singletons. Germline V gene lookup returns CDR1 MNHEY and CDR2 SMNVEV (reference sequence). Trimming took 4 bases from V and 3 from J; bases not matched to a gene: 7. The CDR3 runs 15 residues. The rearrangement uses TRBV27 and TRBJ2-5; 8 bases align to TRBD2. Sequencing input: PBMCs. This receptor was identified in a woman aged 40 to 50 in good health and CMV-seronegative. CDR3 sequence: CASSSLGTRKETQYF. The CDR3 DNA reads as TGTGCCAGCAGTTCCCTCGGGACTAGGAAAGAGACCCAGTACTTC.